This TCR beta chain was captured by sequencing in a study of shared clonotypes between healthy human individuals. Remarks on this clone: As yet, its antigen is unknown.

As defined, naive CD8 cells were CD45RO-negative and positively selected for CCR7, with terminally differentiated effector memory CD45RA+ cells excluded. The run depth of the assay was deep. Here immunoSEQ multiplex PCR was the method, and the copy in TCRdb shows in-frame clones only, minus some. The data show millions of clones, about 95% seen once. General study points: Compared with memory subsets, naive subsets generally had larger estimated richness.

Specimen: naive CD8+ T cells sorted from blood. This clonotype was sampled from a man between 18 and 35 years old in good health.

The CDR3 loop reads CAGGGLAGGAHEQFF. The CDR3 DNA reads as TGTGCCGGCGGCGGCCTAGCGGGAGGGGCCCATGAGCAGTTCTTC. V usage is TRBV7-9 and J usage is TRBJ2-1, with 12 bases aligning to TRBD2. Per germline, CDR1 SEHNR and CDR2 FQNEAQ (reference sequence). J was trimmed by 8 bases and V by 11 bases; bases with no gene match: 13. The CDR3 loop spans 15 amino acids.